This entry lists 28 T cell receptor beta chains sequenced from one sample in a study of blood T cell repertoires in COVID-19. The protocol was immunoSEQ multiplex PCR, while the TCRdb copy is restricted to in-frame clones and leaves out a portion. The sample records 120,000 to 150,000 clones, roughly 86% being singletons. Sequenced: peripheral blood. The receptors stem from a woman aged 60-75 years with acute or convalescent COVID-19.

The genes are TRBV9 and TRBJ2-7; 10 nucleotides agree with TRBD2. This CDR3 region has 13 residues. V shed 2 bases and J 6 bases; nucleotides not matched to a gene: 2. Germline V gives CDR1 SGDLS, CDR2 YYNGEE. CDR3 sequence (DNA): TGTGCCAGCAGCGTGTCTAGCGGGGGCGAGCAGTACTTC. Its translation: CASSVSSGGEQYF.

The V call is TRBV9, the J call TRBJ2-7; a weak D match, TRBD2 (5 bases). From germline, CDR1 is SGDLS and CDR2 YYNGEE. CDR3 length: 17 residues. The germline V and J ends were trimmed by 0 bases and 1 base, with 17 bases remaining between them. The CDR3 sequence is CASSVGGGLRESYEQYF. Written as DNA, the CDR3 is TGTGCCAGCAGCGTAGGTGGCGGTTTACGGGAATCCTACGAGCAGTACTTC.

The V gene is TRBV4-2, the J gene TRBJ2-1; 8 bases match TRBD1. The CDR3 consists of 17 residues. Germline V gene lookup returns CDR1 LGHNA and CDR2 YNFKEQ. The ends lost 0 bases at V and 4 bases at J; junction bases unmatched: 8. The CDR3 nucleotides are TGTGCCAGCAGCCAAGATTCCGCAGGGGGCGGTTACAATGAGCAGTTCTTC. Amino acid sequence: CASSQDSAGGGYNEQFF.

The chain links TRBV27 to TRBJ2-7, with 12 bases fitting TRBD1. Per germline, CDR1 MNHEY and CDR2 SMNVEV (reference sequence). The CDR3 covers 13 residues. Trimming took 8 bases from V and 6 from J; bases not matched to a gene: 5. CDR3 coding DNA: TGTGCCAGCGGGGGGACAGGGGGCCCCGAGCAGTACTTC. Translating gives CASGGTGGPEQYF.

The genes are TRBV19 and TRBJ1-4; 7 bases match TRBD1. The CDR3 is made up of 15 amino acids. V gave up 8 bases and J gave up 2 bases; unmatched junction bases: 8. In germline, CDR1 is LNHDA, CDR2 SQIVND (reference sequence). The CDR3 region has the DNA TGTGCCAGTCTCGAGAGGGGGCAGACTAATGAAAAACTGTTTTTT. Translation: CASLERGQTNEKLFF. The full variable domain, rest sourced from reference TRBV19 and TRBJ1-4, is DGGITQSPKYLFRKEGQNVTLSCEQNLNHDAMYWYRQDPGQGLRLIYYSQIVNDFQKGDIAEGYSVSREKKESFPLTVTSAQKNPTAFYLCASLERGQTNEKLFFGSGTQLSVL.

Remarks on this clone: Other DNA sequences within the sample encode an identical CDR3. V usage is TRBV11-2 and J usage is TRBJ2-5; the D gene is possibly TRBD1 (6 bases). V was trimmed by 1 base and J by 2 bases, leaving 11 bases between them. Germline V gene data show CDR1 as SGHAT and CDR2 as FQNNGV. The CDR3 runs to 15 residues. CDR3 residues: CASSLGGQRQETQYF. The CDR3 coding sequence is TGTGCCAGCAGCTTAGGCGGACAGAGACAAGAGACCCAGTACTTC.

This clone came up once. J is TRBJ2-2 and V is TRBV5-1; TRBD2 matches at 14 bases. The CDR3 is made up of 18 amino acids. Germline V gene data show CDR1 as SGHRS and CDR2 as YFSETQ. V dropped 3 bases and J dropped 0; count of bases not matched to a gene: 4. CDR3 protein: CASSWGTSGGPNTGELFF. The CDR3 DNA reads TGCGCCAGCAGCTGGGGGACTAGCGGGGGACCGAACACCGGGGAGCTGTTTTTT.

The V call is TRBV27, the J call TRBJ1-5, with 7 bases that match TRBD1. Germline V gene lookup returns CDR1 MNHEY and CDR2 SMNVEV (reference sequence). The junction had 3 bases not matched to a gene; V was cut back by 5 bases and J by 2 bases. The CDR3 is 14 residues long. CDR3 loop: CASSLTGGNQPQHF. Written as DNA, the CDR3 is TGTGCCAGCAGTCTCACAGGGGGCAATCAGCCCCAGCATTTT.

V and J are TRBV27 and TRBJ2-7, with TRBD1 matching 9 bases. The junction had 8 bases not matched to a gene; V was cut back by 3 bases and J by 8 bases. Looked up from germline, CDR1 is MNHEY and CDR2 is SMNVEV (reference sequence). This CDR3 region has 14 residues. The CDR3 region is CASSFRGTGLKQYF. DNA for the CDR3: TGTGCCAGCAGTTTCAGGGGGACAGGGCTGAAGCAGTACTTC.

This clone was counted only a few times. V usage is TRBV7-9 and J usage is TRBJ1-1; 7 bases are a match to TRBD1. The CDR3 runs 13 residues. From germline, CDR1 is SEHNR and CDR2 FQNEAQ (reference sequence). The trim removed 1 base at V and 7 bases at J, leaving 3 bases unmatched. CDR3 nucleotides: TGTGCCAGCAGCTTAGGGACAGGAGTTGAAGCTTTCTTT. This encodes CASSLGTGVEAFF.

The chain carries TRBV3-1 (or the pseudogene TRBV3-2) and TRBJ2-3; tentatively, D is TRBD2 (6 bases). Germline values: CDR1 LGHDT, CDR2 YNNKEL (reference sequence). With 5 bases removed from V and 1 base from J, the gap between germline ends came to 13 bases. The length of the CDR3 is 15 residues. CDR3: CASSEPGGRTDTQYF. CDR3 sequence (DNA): TGTGCCAGCAGCGAGCCCGGGGGTCGCACAGATACGCAGTATTTT.

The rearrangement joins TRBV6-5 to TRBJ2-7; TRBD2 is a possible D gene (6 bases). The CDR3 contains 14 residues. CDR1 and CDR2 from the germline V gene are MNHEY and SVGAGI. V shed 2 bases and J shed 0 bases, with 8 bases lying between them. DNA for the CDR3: TGTGCCAGCAGTTACGCGGGAAGCTCCTACGAGCAGTACTTC. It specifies CASSYAGSSYEQYF.

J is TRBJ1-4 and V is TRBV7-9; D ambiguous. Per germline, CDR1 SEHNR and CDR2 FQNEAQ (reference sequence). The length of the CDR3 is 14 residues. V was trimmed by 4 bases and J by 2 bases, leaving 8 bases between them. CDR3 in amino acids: CASSSLVTNEKLFF. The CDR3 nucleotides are TGTGCCAGCAGCTCCCTTGTTACTAATGAAAAACTGTTTTTT.

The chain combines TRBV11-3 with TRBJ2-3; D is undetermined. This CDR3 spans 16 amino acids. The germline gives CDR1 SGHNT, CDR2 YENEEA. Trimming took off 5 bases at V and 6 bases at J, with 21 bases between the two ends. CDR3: CASSHPGAHNPDTQYF. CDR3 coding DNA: TGTGCCAGCAGCCATCCAGGCGCGCACAATCCGGATACGCAGTATTTT. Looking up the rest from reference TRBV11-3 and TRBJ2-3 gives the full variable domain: EAGVVQSPRYKIIEKKQPVAFWCNPISGHNTLYWYLQNLGQGPELLIRYENEEAVDDSQLPKDRFSAERLKGVDSTLKIQPAELGDSAVYLCASSHPGAHNPDTQYFGPGTRLTVL.

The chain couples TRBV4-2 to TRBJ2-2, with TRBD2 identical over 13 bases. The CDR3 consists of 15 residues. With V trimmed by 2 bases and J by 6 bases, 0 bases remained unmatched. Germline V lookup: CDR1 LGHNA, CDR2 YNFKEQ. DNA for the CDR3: TGTGCCAGCAGCCAAACTAGCGGGGGGGCCGGGGAGCTGTTTTTT. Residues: CASSQTSGGAGELFF.

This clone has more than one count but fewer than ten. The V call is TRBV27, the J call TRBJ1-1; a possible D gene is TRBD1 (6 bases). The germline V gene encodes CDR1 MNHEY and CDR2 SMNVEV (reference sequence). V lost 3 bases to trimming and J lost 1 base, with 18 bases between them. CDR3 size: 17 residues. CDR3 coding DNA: TGTGCCAGCAGTTTTCATTTTGCAGGGGCGAAGAACACTGAAGCTTTCTTT. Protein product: CASSFHFAGAKNTEAFF.

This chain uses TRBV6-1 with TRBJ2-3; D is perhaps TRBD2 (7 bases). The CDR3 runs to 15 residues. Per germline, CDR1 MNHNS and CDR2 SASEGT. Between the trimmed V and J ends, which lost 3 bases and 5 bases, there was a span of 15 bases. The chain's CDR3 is CASSEGGGLGDTQYF. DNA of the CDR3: TGTGCCAGCAGTGAGGGCGGGGGCCTCGGAGATACGCAGTATTTT.

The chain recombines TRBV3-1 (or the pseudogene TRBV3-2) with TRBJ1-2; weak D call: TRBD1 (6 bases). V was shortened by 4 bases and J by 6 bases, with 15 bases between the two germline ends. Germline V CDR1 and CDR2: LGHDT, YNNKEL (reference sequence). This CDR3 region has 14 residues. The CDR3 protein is CASSRWDKPNGYTF. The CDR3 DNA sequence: TGTGCCAGCAGCCGCTGGGACAAGCCGAATGGCTACACCTTC.

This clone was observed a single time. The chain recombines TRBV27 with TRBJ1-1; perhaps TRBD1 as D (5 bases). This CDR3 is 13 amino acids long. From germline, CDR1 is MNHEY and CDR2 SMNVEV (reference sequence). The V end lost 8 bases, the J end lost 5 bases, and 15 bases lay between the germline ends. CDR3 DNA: TGTGCCAGCCGAGCGCAGGGAGGGACTGAAGCTTTCTTT. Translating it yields CASRAQGGTEAFF.

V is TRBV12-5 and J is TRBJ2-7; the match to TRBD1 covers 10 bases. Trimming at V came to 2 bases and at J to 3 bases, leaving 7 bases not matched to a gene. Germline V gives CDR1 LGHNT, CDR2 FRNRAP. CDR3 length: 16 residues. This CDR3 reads CASGLFAGTGVYEQYF. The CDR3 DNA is TGTGCTAGTGGTTTGTTCGCCGGGACAGGGGTCTACGAGCAGTACTTC.

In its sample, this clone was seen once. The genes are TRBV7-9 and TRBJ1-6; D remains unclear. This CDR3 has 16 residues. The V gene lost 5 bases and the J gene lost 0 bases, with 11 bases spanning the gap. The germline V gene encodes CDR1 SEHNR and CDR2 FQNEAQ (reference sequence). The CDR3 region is CASSPAGSSYNSPLHF. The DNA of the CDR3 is TGTGCCAGCAGCCCCGCCGGGAGCTCCTATAATTCACCCCTCCACTTT.

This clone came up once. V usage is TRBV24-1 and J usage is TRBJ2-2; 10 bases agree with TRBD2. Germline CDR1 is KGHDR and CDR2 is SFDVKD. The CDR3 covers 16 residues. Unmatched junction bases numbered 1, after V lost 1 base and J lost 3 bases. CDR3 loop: CATSDLAGGDTGELFF. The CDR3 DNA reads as TGTGCCACCAGTGATTTAGCGGGGGGGGACACCGGGGAGCTGTTTTTT.

CDR3 protein: CASSYSALNNEQFF. The CDR3 DNA reads as TGTGCCAGCAGTTACTCAGCCCTAAACAATGAGCAGTTCTTC. The chain is built from TRBV6-5 and TRBJ2-1; D is undetermined. The V gene's germline CDR1 is MNHEY and CDR2 SVGAGI. The V end was cut by 0 bases, the J end by 5 bases, with 8 bases between. The CDR3 is made up of 14 amino acids.

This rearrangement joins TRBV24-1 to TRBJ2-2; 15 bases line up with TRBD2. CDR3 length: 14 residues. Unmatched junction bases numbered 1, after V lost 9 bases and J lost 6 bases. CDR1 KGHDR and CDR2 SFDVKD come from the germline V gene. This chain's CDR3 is CATGLAGGSGELFF. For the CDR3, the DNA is TGTGCCACCGGACTAGCGGGGGGGTCCGGGGAGCTGTTTTTT.

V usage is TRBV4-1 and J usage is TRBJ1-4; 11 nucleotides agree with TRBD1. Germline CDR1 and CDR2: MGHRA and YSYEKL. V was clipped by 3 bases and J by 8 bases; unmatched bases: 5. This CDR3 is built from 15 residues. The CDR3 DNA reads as TGCGCCAGCAGCCACCGGGACAGGGGGATCGAAAAACTGTTTTTT. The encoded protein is CASSHRDRGIEKLFF.

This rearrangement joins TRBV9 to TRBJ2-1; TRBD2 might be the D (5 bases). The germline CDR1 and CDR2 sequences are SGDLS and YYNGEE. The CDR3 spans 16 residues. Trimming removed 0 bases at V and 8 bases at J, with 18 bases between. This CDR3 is CASSVGATTLGDEQFF. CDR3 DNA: TGTGCCAGCAGCGTAGGTGCGACCACCTTGGGAGATGAGCAGTTCTTC.

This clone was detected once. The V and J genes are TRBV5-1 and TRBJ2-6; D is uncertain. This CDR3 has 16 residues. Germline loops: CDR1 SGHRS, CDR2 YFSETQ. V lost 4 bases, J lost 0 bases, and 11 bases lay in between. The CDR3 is CASSPQFGSGANVLTF. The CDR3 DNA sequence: TGCGCCAGCAGCCCCCAATTCGGCTCTGGGGCCAACGTCCTGACTTTC.

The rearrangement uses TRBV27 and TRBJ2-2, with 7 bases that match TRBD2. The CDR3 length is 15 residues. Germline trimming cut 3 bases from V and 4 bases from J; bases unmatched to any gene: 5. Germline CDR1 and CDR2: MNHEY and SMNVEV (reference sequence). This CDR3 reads CASSLWRGFTGELFF. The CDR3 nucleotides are TGTGCCAGCAGTTTGTGGCGGGGGTTCACCGGGGAGCTGTTTTTT.